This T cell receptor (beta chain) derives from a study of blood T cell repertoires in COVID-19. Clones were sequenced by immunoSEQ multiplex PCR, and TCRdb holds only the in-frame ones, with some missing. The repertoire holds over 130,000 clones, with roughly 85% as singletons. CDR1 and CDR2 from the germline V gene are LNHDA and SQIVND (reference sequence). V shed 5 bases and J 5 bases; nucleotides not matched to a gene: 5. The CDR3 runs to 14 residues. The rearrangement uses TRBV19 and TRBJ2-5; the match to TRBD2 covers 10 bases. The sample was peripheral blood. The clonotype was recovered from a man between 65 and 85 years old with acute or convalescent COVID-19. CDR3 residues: CASSLTSGTETQYF. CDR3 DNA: TGTGCCAGTAGTTTAACTAGCGGGACTGAGACCCAGTACTTC.